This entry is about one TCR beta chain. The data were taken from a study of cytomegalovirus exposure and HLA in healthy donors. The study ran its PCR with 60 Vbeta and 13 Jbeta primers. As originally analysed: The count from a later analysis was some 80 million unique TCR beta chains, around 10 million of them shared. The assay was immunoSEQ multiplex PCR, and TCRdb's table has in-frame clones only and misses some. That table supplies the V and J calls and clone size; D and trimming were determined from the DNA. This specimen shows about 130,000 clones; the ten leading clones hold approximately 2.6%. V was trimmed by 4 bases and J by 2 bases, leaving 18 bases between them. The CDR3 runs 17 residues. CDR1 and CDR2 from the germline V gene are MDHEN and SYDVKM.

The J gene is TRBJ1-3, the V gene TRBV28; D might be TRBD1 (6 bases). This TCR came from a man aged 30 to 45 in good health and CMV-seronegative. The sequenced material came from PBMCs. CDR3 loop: CASSSGGGATTGNTIYF. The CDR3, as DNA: TGTGCCAGCAGTTCCGGCGGGGGGGCGACAACTGGAAACACCATATATTTT. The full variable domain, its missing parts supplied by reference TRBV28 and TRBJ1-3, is DVKVTQSSRYLVKRTGEKVFLECVQDMDHENMFWYRQDPGLGLRLIYFSYDVKMKEKGDIPEGYSVSREKKERFSLILESASTNQTSMYLCASSSGGGATTGNTIYFGEGSWLTVV.